The T cell receptor (beta chain) under discussion was sequenced for a study of T cell responses to AZD1222 COVID-19 vaccine. Using immunoSEQ multiplex PCR, the repertoire was profiled, and TCRdb retains in-frame clones only, with some absent. The repertoire holds 150,000 to 200,000 clones, with over 75% as singletons. CDR1 and CDR2 from the germline V gene are SNHLY and FYNNEI. This CDR3 has 17 residues. Trimming at V came to 3 bases and at J to 1 base, leaving 8 bases not matched to a gene. Sequencing used peripheral blood, obtained on day 0 of AZD1222 vaccination. This chain links TRBV2 with TRBJ1-3; TRBD1 matches at 8 bases. This receptor was obtained from an adult in good health. The CDR3 DNA reads TGTGCCAGCAGTGATTGGGGGCAGGGGGCGTCTGGAAACACCATATATTTT. Its translation is CASSDWGQGASGNTIYF.